What follows are 23 T cell receptor beta chains derived from one specimen sequenced in a study of T-cell memory formation after mild COVID-19. TCRdb re-called the 5' RACE reads with MiXCR, one entry per CDR3 protein. Counted here are around 250,000 distinct CDR3 sequences, roughly 14% occurring once; the ten biggest clones make up 2% to 2.5%. Sequencing was carried out using PBMCs or a T cell subset sorted from them (not recorded which). All receptors derive from an adult woman who had mild COVID-19 (a few samples of this study predate the infection). Cell type and time point are not known.

The chain is built from TRBV5-1 and TRBJ1-2; D not certain. Germline V gene sequence: CDR1 SGHRS, CDR2 YFSETQ. V was shortened by 3 bases and J by 1 base, with 13 bases between the two germline ends. The CDR3 is made up of 15 amino acids. The CDR3 bases are TGCGCCAGCAGCTCGAAGGACGGTCTTAACTATGGCTACACCTTC. This codes for CASSSKDGLNYGYTF. The full variable domain, with the rest looked up from reference TRBV5-1 and TRBJ1-2, is KAGVTQTPRYLIKTRGQQVTLSCSPISGHRSVSWYQQTPGQGLQFLFEYFSETQRNKGNFPGRFSGRQFSNSRSEMNVSTLELGDSALYLCASSSKDGLNYGYTFGSGTRLTVV.

This clonotype was detected a few times. The chain recombines TRBV19 with TRBJ1-2; tentative D call: TRBD1 (6 bases). Germline V CDR1 and CDR2: LNHDA, SQIVND (reference sequence). The CDR3 length is 14 residues. V lost 3 bases and J 4 bases, leaving 12 bases between the germline ends. In DNA form, the CDR3 reads TGTGCCAGTAGTATTCTCGGACAGATCTATGGCTACACCTTC. Translation gives CASSILGQIYGYTF.

This clonotype was recorded once. The chain is built from TRBV11-2 and TRBJ1-6, with D unresolved. Germline V gene data show CDR1 as SGHAT and CDR2 as FQNNGV. CDR3 length: 16 amino acids. Trimming took off 2 bases at V and 7 bases at J, with 15 bases between the two ends. CDR3 loop: CASSLIRASRNSPLHF. The CDR3 nucleotides are TGTGCCAGCAGCTTAATTAGGGCATCTCGGAATTCACCCCTCCACTTT.

The chain carries TRBV3-1 and TRBJ1-2; perhaps TRBD1 as D (6 bases). This CDR3 contains 17 residues. Per germline, CDR1 LGHDT and CDR2 YNNKEL (reference sequence). Trimming took 0 bases from V and 9 from J, leaving 23 bases between them. The CDR3 loop reads CASSQDRRTGIQRRYTF. The CDR3 region has the DNA TGTGCCAGCAGCCAAGATAGGCGAACAGGGATCCAGCGGCGCTACACCTTC.

On this clonotype: It may be a read error: a sequence one base away is much more abundant. The rearrangement links TRBV4-1 to TRBJ1-6, with D possibly matching TRBD1 (5 bases). The CDR3 contains 15 residues. Germline assignment: CDR1 MGHRA and CDR2 YSYEKL. CDR3 in DNA: TGCGCCAGCAGCCTCATGACAGAACTTAATTCACCCATCCACTTT. Encoded protein: CASSLMTELNSPIHF.

This clonotype was detected a few times. The chain couples TRBV7-9 to TRBJ2-1; unclear D gene. The length of the CDR3 is 14 residues. The V end was cut by 2 bases, the J end by 3 bases, with 8 bases between. Germline CDR1 reads SEHNR; CDR2 reads FQNEAQ (reference sequence). In nucleotides, the CDR3 is TGTGCCAGCAGCTTAAGGTCTATCTACAATGAGCAGTTCTTC. This translates into CASSLRSIYNEQFF.

The chain couples TRBV4-1 to TRBJ1-2; a possible D gene is TRBD1 (6 bases). CDR3 length: 18 residues. Germline CDR1 MGHRA, CDR2 YSYEKL. V lost 3 bases, J lost 6 bases, and 26 bases lay in between. In nucleotides, the CDR3 is TGCGCCAGCAGCCAGCCCGTTAGAAGGGGGGTAAGACGGGATGGCTACACCTTC. It encodes CASSQPVRRGVRRDGYTF.

This chain uses TRBV15 with TRBJ1-1; 8 nucleotides match TRBD1. After removal of 0 bases from V and 9 bases from J, the junction contained 9 bases not matched to a gene. CDR1 is LNHNV and CDR2 is YYDKDF in the germline V gene (reference sequence). The CDR3 runs to 15 residues. The CDR3 spells CATSRDPARQGKAFF. CDR3 coding DNA: TGTGCCACCAGCAGAGATCCCGCCAGACAGGGGAAAGCTTTCTTT.

This clonotype was counted only a few times. V is TRBV20-1 and J is TRBJ2-2; D ambiguous. V shed 5 bases and J shed 5 bases, with 9 bases lying between them. CDR1 is DFQATT, CDR2 SNEGSKA, per germline (reference sequence). The CDR3 totals 12 residues. Here the CDR3 reads CSASQDTGELFF. CDR3 nucleotide sequence: TGCAGTGCTTCCCAGGATACCGGGGAGCTGTTTTTT.

This clonotype occurred a few times. J is TRBJ2-1 and V is TRBV5-1; 10 bases are a match to TRBD2. J lost 4 bases, V lost 4 bases, and 11 bases had no gene match. The CDR3 has 17 residues. Germline CDR1 is SGHRS and CDR2 is YFSETQ. CDR3 DNA sequence: TGCGCCAGCAGCCGGCTCCCCGGACTAGCGGAGTACAATGAGCAGTTCTTC. Residues: CASSRLPGLAEYNEQFF. Full variable domain (remainder filled in from reference TRBV5-1 and TRBJ2-1): KAGVTQTPRYLIKTRGQQVTLSCSPISGHRSVSWYQQTPGQGLQFLFEYFSETQRNKGNFPGRFSGRQFSNSRSEMNVSTLELGDSALYLCASSRLPGLAEYNEQFFGPGTRLTVL.

This clonotype was observed a handful of times. The V and J genes are TRBV30 and TRBJ1-2; 7 bases are shared with TRBD1. The CDR3 is made up of 14 amino acids. Germline V gives CDR1 GTSNPN, CDR2 SVGIG (reference sequence). V was pared by 2 bases and J by 5 bases, with 8 bases of the junction left unmatched. The CDR3: CAWSILQGPYGYTF. The CDR3, as DNA: TGTGCCTGGAGTATACTACAGGGGCCTTATGGCTACACCTTC.

This clonotype was picked up a small number of times. This chain uses TRBV6-2 or TRBV6-3 with TRBJ2-5, with D perhaps assigned TRBD1 or TRBD2 (6 bases each). The V gene lost 5 bases and the J gene lost 5 bases, with 24 bases spanning the gap. CDR3 length: 17 residues. The V gene's germline CDR1 is MNHEY and CDR2 SVGEGT. Here the CDR3 reads CASSTRSGELRGETQYF. CDR3 DNA sequence: TGTGCCAGCAGTACGAGGTCGGGGGAGTTGAGGGGGGAGACCCAGTACTTC.

On this clonotype itself: A much bigger clone sits one base away, suggesting this may be a read error. The CDR3 coding sequence is TGTGCCAGCAGCGTAGACAGTTATGGCTACGCCTTC. Translation: CASSVDSYGYAF. The chain links TRBV9 to TRBJ1-2, with no clear D. This CDR3 contains 12 residues. Germline V gene lookup returns CDR1 SGDLS and CDR2 YYNGEE.

The CDR3 loop is CSARERPGGEQFF. The CDR3, as DNA: TGCAGTGCTAGAGAAAGACCGGGAGGTGAGCAGTTCTTC. J is TRBJ2-1 and V is TRBV20-1, with 7 bases that match TRBD2. The V segment lost 0 bases and the J segment 9 bases; nucleotides outside the gene matches: 5. The CDR3 runs to 13 residues. From germline, CDR1 is DFQATT and CDR2 SNEGSKA (reference sequence).

The J gene is TRBJ1-1, the V gene TRBV12-3 or TRBV12-4; 10 bases line up with TRBD1. This CDR3 comprises 15 residues. The V gene end was trimmed by 6 bases and the J gene end by 5 bases; junction bases not matched to a gene: 9. The CDR3 region has the DNA TGTGCCAGCAGCCCCAGGACAGGGGGTCGGACTGAAGCTTTCTTT. Its translation: CASSPRTGGRTEAFF.

The genes are TRBV5-1 and TRBJ1-1, with D tentatively TRBD1 (5 bases). This CDR3 is built from 15 residues. CDR1 is SGHRS and CDR2 is YFSETQ in the germline V gene. V was clipped by 4 bases and J by 0 bases, with 13 bases between them. CDR3 in amino acids: CASSQGQRLNTEAFF. The DNA for the CDR3 is TGCGCCAGCAGCCAAGGACAACGCCTGAACACTGAAGCTTTCTTT.

This sequence joins TRBV18 and TRBJ1-1; a weak D match, TRBD1 (6 bases). Trimming removed 6 bases from V and 0 bases from J, with 14 bases in between. The length of the CDR3 is 15 residues. The V gene's germline CDR1 is KGHSH and CDR2 LQKENI. The CDR3 DNA follows: TGTGCCAGCTCCTGGGGGGGCTCCATGAACACTGAAGCTTTCTTT. This sequence encodes CASSWGGSMNTEAFF. The full variable domain, with the rest looked up from reference TRBV18 and TRBJ1-1, is NAGVMQNPRHLVRRRGQEARLRCSPMKGHSHVYWYRQLPEEGLKFMVYLQKENIIDESGMPKERFSAEFPKEGPSILRIQQVVRGDSAAYFCASSWGGSMNTEAFFGQGTRLTVV.

In this sample, this clonotype turned up a few times. The chain carries TRBV10-1 and TRBJ2-1; 8 bases align to TRBD2. V was clipped by 7 bases and J by 12 bases; unmatched bases: 20. Germline loops: CDR1 WNHNN, CDR2 SYGVQD (reference sequence). The CDR3 sequence is 16 residues long. DNA of the CDR3: TGCGCCAGCACCCCCTACCTTAGCGGGGCCAGGGAAAGGCAGTTCTTC. This translates into CASTPYLSGARERQFF.

The V gene is TRBV3-1, the J gene TRBJ1-1; D is uncertain. Trimming cost V 0 bases and J 0 bases, with 14 bases left between them. The CDR3 spans 17 residues. Germline CDR1 and CDR2: LGHDT and YNNKEL (reference sequence). The DNA of the CDR3 is TGTGCCAGCAGCCAAGATGTAATGGGGTTCATGAACACTGAAGCTTTCTTT. Translation gives CASSQDVMGFMNTEAFF.

This clonotype was counted only a few times. This chain joins TRBV12-3 or TRBV12-4 and TRBJ1-4, with D possibly being TRBD1 (5 bases). V lost 4 bases, J lost 8 bases, and 14 bases lay in between. This CDR3 has 14 residues. This CDR3 is CASSSRDRYEKLFF. Written as DNA, the CDR3 is TGTGCCAGCAGTTCCAGGGATAGATACGAAAAACTGTTTTTT.

This clonotype has only a few counts. The chain links TRBV4-3 to TRBJ2-7, with 10 positions matching TRBD2. Trimming removed 0 bases from V and 1 base from J; junction bases left unmatched: 3. The CDR3 contains 16 residues. Germline CDR1 reads LGHNA; CDR2 reads YSLEER. The CDR3 loop is CASSQDAAGGSYEQYF. DNA of the CDR3: TGCGCCAGCAGCCAAGATGCAGCGGGAGGGTCCTACGAGCAGTACTTC.

This clonotype was counted only a few times. The V call is TRBV11-2, the J call TRBJ1-2, with 8 positions matching TRBD1. Germline V gives CDR1 SGHAT, CDR2 FQNNGV. Losses at the gene ends were 3 bases for V and 8 bases for J; bases not matched to a gene: 5. This CDR3 is built from 13 residues. The CDR3 region is CASSFQGAGGYTF. CDR3 DNA sequence: TGTGCCAGCAGCTTCCAGGGGGCGGGCGGCTACACCTTC.

A remark on this clonotype: This may come from a read error, since a much larger clone is one base off. The CDR3 nucleotides read TGTGCCAGCAGTCAACAGGGGAATCAGCCCCAGCATTTT. Its translation: CASSQQGNQPQHF. This chain connects TRBV12-3 or TRBV12-4 to TRBJ1-5; 7 bases match TRBD1. V shed 5 bases and J 4 bases; nucleotides not matched to a gene: 2. The CDR3 is 13 residues long.